Reported below is one TCR beta chain. Germline values: CDR1 SNHLY, CDR2 FYNNEI. The germline V and J ends were trimmed by 3 bases and 2 bases, with 8 bases remaining between them. This CDR3 has 13 amino acids. The data originate from a study of shared T cell receptors in the human thymus. The data were produced by immunoSEQ multiplex PCR, yet TCRdb's version contains in-frame clones alone and is incomplete. The sample lists about 380,000 clones; roughly 94% were seen once. The source of this sequence is a human donor. V gene TRBV2 combines with J gene TRBJ2-7; no firm D call. Sequencing input: thymocytes. This chain's CDR3 is CASSDGLTYEQYF. Written as DNA, the CDR3 is TGTGCCAGCAGTGATGGGCTCACCTACGAGCAGTACTTC.